The TCR beta chain under discussion was sequenced for a study of early stage breast cancer tumors. Findings and limits, study-wide: Unsorted bulk genomic DNA sequencing lacked pairing and functional marker data. Blood repertoires resembled normal breast more than tumor. Most shared enriched TCRB sequences were commonly generated ones. Compared with adjacent normal breast, tumors showed 2.5 to 3-fold denser, more clonal T cells.

Trimming stripped 0 bases from V and 8 bases from J, with 17 bases between. This CDR3 region has 15 residues. Germline V lookup: CDR1 SGHRS, CDR2 YFSETQ. With respect to this clone: What it binds is not known.

Sequencing used immunoSEQ multiplex PCR; TCRdb keeps in-frame clones, though not all of them. The sample shows more than 55,000 clones, around 80% of them seen only once. The TCR comes from a person aged 30-39 years with breast cancer. The sample comprised blood. This chain uses TRBV5-1 with TRBJ1-2; D gene ambiguous. The CDR3 sequence: CASSLGSDGRWGYTF. CDR3 DNA: TGCGCCAGCAGCTTGGGCTCGGACGGCCGTTGGGGCTACACCTTC.